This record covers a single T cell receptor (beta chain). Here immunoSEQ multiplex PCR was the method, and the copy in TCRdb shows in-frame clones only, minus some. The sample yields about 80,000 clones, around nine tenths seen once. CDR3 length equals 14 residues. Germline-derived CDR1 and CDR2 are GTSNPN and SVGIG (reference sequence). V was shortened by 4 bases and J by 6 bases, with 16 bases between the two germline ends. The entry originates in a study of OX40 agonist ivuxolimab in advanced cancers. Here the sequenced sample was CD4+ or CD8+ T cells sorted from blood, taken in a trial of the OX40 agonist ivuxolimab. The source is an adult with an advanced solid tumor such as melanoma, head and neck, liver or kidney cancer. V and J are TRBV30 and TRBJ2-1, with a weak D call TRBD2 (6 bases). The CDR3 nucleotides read TGTGCCTGGAATTTCGGGAGAGTAGGCAATGAGCAGTTCTTC. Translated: CAWNFGRVGNEQFF.